This T cell receptor (beta chain) was observed in a study of regulatory T cells in long-lasting Graves disease. Study-wide results and caveats: In persistent patients, shared public clonotypes (approximately 3,000) outnumbered those in new patients (approximately 880).

Construction of TCR beta libraries relied on iRepertoire HTBI primers and on Arm-PCR targeting CDR3 regions. TCRdb ran MiXCR on the multiplex PCR reads and lists one entry per CDR3 protein. The sample has about 430,000 distinct CDR3 sequences; over 20% are singletons. Time point in this sample: persistent/refractory GD, antithyroid drugs over 5 years with positive TRAb. The TCR library was made from RNA that had been extracted from PBMCs in TRIzol. The CDR3 length is 14 residues. CDR1 and CDR2 (germline): MNHNS, SASEGT. The V end lost 8 bases, the J end lost 0 bases, and 11 bases lay between the germline ends. There are many counts of this clonotype. What it binds is unknown.

The V call is TRBV6-1, the J call TRBJ1-5, with D unresolved. The source is a female donor with Graves disease. Sequenced here: peripheral blood mononuclear cells (PBMCs), sampled when the disease was refractory, from a patient treated with antithyroid drugs. The CDR3 is CASERPTSNQPQHF. CDR3 DNA: TGTGCCAGCGAAAGGCCTACTAGCAATCAGCCCCAGCATTTT.